What follows are 27 T cell receptor beta chains derived from one specimen sequenced in a study of shared clonotypes between healthy human individuals. The protocol was immunoSEQ multiplex PCR, while the TCRdb copy is restricted to in-frame clones and leaves out a portion. The sample shows about 640,000 clones, about two thirds of them seen only once. Input material: memory CD4+ T cells sorted from blood. Described subset: CD45RA-negative fraction. These receptors came from a woman aged 25 to 45 in good health.

Notes on this clone: This CDR3 is also generated by other DNA sequences in the sample. J is TRBJ2-7 and V is TRBV28, with D unresolved. CDR1 is MDHEN, CDR2 SYDVKM, per germline. There are 12 residues in the CDR3. Trimming removed 4 bases from V and 0 bases from J, with 4 bases in between. The DNA for the CDR3 is TGTGCCAGCAGTTCCGCCTCCTACGAGCAGTACTTC. Encoded protein: CASSSASYEQYF.

The V and J genes are TRBV11-2 and TRBJ2-1; TRBD2 matches 7 bases. Germline lookup yields CDR1 SGHAT and CDR2 FQNNGV. After removal of 4 bases from V and 4 bases from J, the junction contained 13 bases not matched to a gene. There are 17 residues in the CDR3. Written as DNA, the CDR3 is TGTGCCAGCAGCTCGGGTGGGAGGGGAATCTCTTACAATGAGCAGTTCTTC. It specifies CASSSGGRGISYNEQFF.

This clone has a single count. The genes are TRBV7-6 and TRBJ2-1, with TRBD2 matching 11 bases. V was clipped by 6 bases and J by 5 bases; unmatched bases: 9. CDR1 and CDR2 (germline): SGHVS, FNYEAQ. The CDR3 extends over 16 amino acids. DNA of the CDR3: TGTGCCAGCAGTCGTAGCTCGACTAGCGGGAACAATGAGCAGTTCTTC. This encodes CASSRSSTSGNNEQFF.

The chain uses TRBV27 and TRBJ1-4, with D perhaps matching TRBD1 (6 bases). The CDR3 runs to 16 residues. Per the germline V gene, CDR1 is MNHEY and CDR2 is SMNVEV (reference sequence). The V gene lost 2 bases and the J gene lost 0 bases, with 10 bases spanning the gap. The CDR3 here is CASSLLGTTTNEKLFF. CDR3 DNA: TGTGCCAGCAGTTTACTCGGGACAACAACTAATGAAAAACTGTTTTTT.

The V and J genes are TRBV11-1 and TRBJ2-2; a weak D match, TRBD2 (5 bases). Germline loops: CDR1 SGHAT, CDR2 FQDESV (reference sequence). This CDR3 contains 17 residues. The V end was cut by 4 bases, the J end by 5 bases, with 20 bases between. This CDR3 is CASSSPRREWGTGELFF. The DNA of the CDR3 is TGTGCCAGCAGCTCCCCCCGTAGGGAGTGGGGAACCGGGGAGCTGTTTTTT.

The chain links TRBV6-1 to TRBJ2-7, with D perhaps TRBD1 (6 bases). The V gene lost 6 bases and the J gene lost 4 bases, with 10 bases spanning the gap. The length of the CDR3 is 12 residues. CDR1 is MNHNS, CDR2 SASEGT, per germline. The CDR3 bases are TGTGCCAGCAGGATACAGGGATACGAGCAGTACTTC. Translation: CASRIQGYEQYF.

The J gene is TRBJ2-7, the V gene TRBV18; D perhaps matches TRBD1 (6 bases). The CDR3 consists of 14 residues. Trimming pared 6 bases from V and 4 bases from J, leaving 16 bases between. Germline V gene sequence: CDR1 KGHSH, CDR2 LQKENI. CDR3 loop: CASSRGQQNYEQYF. CDR3 nucleotides: TGTGCCAGCTCGAGGGGACAACAAAATTACGAGCAGTACTTC.

V gene TRBV28 combines with J gene TRBJ2-7, with TRBD2 matching 12 bases. CDR1 is MDHEN, CDR2 SYDVKM, per germline. The CDR3 runs to 20 residues. With 1 base clipped from V and 2 bases from J, the junction kept 15 bases outside the gene matches. The CDR3 DNA sequence: TGTGCCAGCAGTTTATCTTGGCTACGGACTAGCGGGAAGGGGGCCTACGAGCAGTACTTC. Translating it yields CASSLSWLRTSGKGAYEQYF. Full variable domain (missing parts from reference TRBV28 and TRBJ2-7): DVKVTQSSRYLVKRTGEKVFLECVQDMDHENMFWYRQDPGLGLRLIYFSYDVKMKEKGDIPEGYSVSREKKERFSLILESASTNQTSMYLCASSLSWLRTSGKGAYEQYFGPGTRLTVT.

This chain connects TRBV11-1 to TRBJ2-3, with 10 bases matching TRBD1. Germline values: CDR1 SGHAT, CDR2 FQDESV (reference sequence). Germline trimming cut 4 bases from V and 2 bases from J; bases unmatched to any gene: 6. The CDR3 covers 16 residues. As DNA, the CDR3 is TGTGCCAGCAGCTCGCCCGGGACAGGGGTCACAGATACGCAGTATTTT. Protein: CASSSPGTGVTDTQYF.

The chain couples TRBV6-5 to TRBJ1-2; D remains ambiguous. Germline V gene data show CDR1 as MNHEY and CDR2 as SVGAGI. The CDR3 totals 12 residues. Trimming took off 4 bases at V and 7 bases at J, with 10 bases between the two ends. CDR3 DNA sequence: TGTGCCAGCAGTTCCCCGACAAGTGGCTACACCTTC. It is translated as CASSSPTSGYTF.

This clone was seen just once. The chain is built from TRBV5-1 and TRBJ1-1; a weak D match, TRBD1 (5 bases). From germline, CDR1 is SGHRS and CDR2 YFSETQ. The ends were cut back, 0 bases at V and 5 bases at J, with 17 bases in the middle. This CDR3 is built from 16 residues. The CDR3 DNA follows: TGCGCCAGCAGCTTGGATGTGACGGGGCGAAGTACTGAAGCTTTCTTT. Its translation is CASSLDVTGRSTEAFF.

This chain connects TRBV5-1 to TRBJ2-6, with TRBD1 as a possible D gene (6 bases). This CDR3 is 16 amino acids long. Per the germline V gene, CDR1 is SGHRS and CDR2 is YFSETQ. V was cut by 7 bases and J by 4 bases, with 18 bases left in between. CDR3 loop: CASGYRVGSGANVLTF. The CDR3 DNA follows: TGCGCCAGCGGCTACAGGGTCGGGTCCGGGGCCAACGTCCTGACTTTC.

V and J are TRBV2 and TRBJ2-7; tentatively, D is TRBD2 (6 bases). The germline V gene encodes CDR1 SNHLY and CDR2 FYNNEI. The CDR3 consists of 14 residues. The V end lost 5 bases, the J end lost 3 bases, and 14 bases lay between the germline ends. CDR3 sequence reads: CASSSTFGGYEQYF. DNA of the CDR3: TGTGCCAGCAGTAGTACTTTCGGGGGCTACGAGCAGTACTTC.

About this clone: The same CDR3 can be traced to other DNA sequences in this sample. This rearrangement joins TRBV27 to TRBJ2-3; weak D call: TRBD1 (5 bases). This CDR3 comprises 14 residues. CDR1 MNHEY and CDR2 SMNVEV come from the germline V gene (reference sequence). With 6 bases removed from V and 4 bases from J, the gap between germline ends came to 14 bases. In DNA form, the CDR3 reads TGTGCCAGCAGCCTCTCAGGGCCCCCAGATACGCAGTATTTT. Translated: CASSLSGPPDTQYF.

There are many counts of this clone. V gene TRBV2 combines with J gene TRBJ2-1, with 8 bases aligning to TRBD2. The CDR3 extends over 15 amino acids. Germline assignment: CDR1 SNHLY and CDR2 FYNNEI. The J segment lost 5 bases and the V segment lost 11 bases, leaving 14 bases of the junction unmatched. CDR3 region: CAGNEEREFNNEQFF. CDR3 bases: TGTGCCGGCAACGAGGAGCGGGAGTTCAACAATGAGCAGTTCTTC.

V gene TRBV25-1 combines with J gene TRBJ2-7; 9 nucleotides agree with TRBD2. Germline-derived CDR1 and CDR2 are MGHDK and SYGVNS. The V and J ends lost 4 bases and 4 bases, in that order; junction bases with no gene match: 8. The CDR3 consists of 15 residues. The CDR3 loop reads CASSGLSGRYYEQYF. In DNA, the CDR3 is TGTGCCAGCAGTGGTTTAAGCGGGAGGTATTACGAGCAGTACTTC.

The CDR3: CASSGDGNEQFF. The CDR3 DNA sequence: TGTGCCAGCAGTGGGGATGGCAATGAGCAGTTCTTC. This chain uses TRBV2 with TRBJ2-1; D remains ambiguous. CDR1 SNHLY and CDR2 FYNNEI come from the germline V gene. Trimming took 4 bases from V and 6 from J, leaving 7 bases between them. This CDR3 has 12 residues.

The J gene is TRBJ1-2, the V gene TRBV18, with D perhaps TRBD1 (5 bases). Germline assignment: CDR1 KGHSH and CDR2 LQKENI. This CDR3 spans 12 amino acids. The V end lost 3 bases, the J end lost 7 bases, and 9 bases lay between the germline ends. The CDR3 coding sequence is TGTGCCAGCTCACCGGACAATTTTGGCTACACCTTC. Residues: CASSPDNFGYTF.

CDR3 nucleotides: TGCGCCAGCAACTTCGATCTGGGGTTGGGCACCGGGGAGCTGTTTTTT. The encoded protein is CASNFDLGLGTGELFF. The chain is built from TRBV5-1 and TRBJ2-2; D gene uncertain. CDR3 length equals 16 residues. From germline, CDR1 is SGHRS and CDR2 YFSETQ. Trimming removed 6 bases from V and 4 bases from J, with 19 bases in between.

The gene calls are TRBV6-5 and TRBJ2-7; no reliable D call. CDR1 is MNHEY, CDR2 SVGAGI, per germline. CDR3 size: 13 residues. With 10 bases removed from V and 0 bases from J, the gap between germline ends came to 13 bases. The CDR3 reads CATINDASYEQYF. CDR3 nucleotides: TGTGCCACGATCAATGACGCCTCCTACGAGCAGTACTTC.

This clone turned up a few times. The V call is TRBV18, the J call TRBJ2-5; D call uncertain. CDR1 is KGHSH, CDR2 LQKENI, per germline. V lost 4 bases and J lost 5, with 8 bases in between. The CDR3 is 12 amino acids. In DNA form, the CDR3 reads TGTGCCAGCTCACGGCAGGAGGAGACCCAGTACTTC. This gives the protein CASSRQEETQYF.

This sequence joins TRBV2 and TRBJ1-5; 7 positions match TRBD1. The CDR3 sequence is 15 residues long. Germline CDR1 is SNHLY and CDR2 is FYNNEI. V was pared by 4 bases and J by 5 bases, with 8 bases of the junction left unmatched. The chain's CDR3 is CASSGQGGTHQPQHF. CDR3 in DNA: TGTGCCAGCAGTGGACAGGGTGGGACCCATCAGCCCCAGCATTTT.

The chain links TRBV7-8 to TRBJ2-5, with D perhaps TRBD2 (6 bases). The CDR3 covers 13 residues. Looked up from germline, CDR1 is SGHVS and CDR2 is FQNEAQ. V lost 5 bases and J 7 bases, leaving 14 bases between the germline ends. As DNA, the CDR3 is TGTGCCAGCAGCCGCGGGACTCCGGGGACCCAGTACTTC. Its protein is CASSRGTPGTQYF.

This clone was found many times. The chain combines TRBV5-6 with TRBJ1-2, with D perhaps matching TRBD1 (5 bases). CDR1 and CDR2 from the germline V gene are SGHDT and YYEEEE. The CDR3 spans 13 residues. Trimming pared 4 bases from V and 5 bases from J, leaving 12 bases between. CDR3 protein: CASSQGVPYGYTF. CDR3 bases: TGTGCCAGCAGCCAGGGCGTTCCGTATGGCTACACCTTC. Using reference TRBV5-6 and TRBJ1-2 for the parts outside the CDR3, the full variable domain is DAGVTQSPTHLIKTRGQQVTLRCSPKSGHDTVSWYQQALGQGPQFIFQYYEEEERQRGNFPDRFSGHQFPNYSSELNVNALLLGDSALYLCASSQGVPYGYTFGSGTRLTVV.

The chain joins TRBV2 to TRBJ2-1, with D unclear. This CDR3 has 11 residues. Germline values: CDR1 SNHLY, CDR2 FYNNEI. V was pared by 6 bases and J by 10 bases, with 10 bases between. CDR3 nucleotide sequence: TGTGCCAGCAGGGTCGGGTGGGAGCAGTTCTTC. It specifies CASRVGWEQFF.

Concerning this clone itself: The junction differs from germline at one of its ends, possibly a read error. This sequence joins TRBV29-1 and TRBJ1-2, with 7 positions matching TRBD1. Germline V lookup: CDR1 SQVTM, CDR2 ANQGSEA. The CDR3 loop spans 10 amino acids. Written as DNA, the CDR3 is TGCAGCGTTGGAGCTGACAGGGAAGGCTTC. Its protein product is CSVGADREGF.

The chain carries TRBV4-1 and TRBJ1-5, with 9 bases lining up with TRBD1. The CDR3 has 15 amino acids. Germline CDR1 MGHRA, CDR2 YSYEKL. V trimming: 2 bases; J trimming: 5 bases; junction bases outside the gene matches: 4. CDR3 in amino acids: CASSQQGTGYQPQHF. CDR3 bases: TGCGCCAGCAGCCAACAGGGGACAGGGTATCAGCCCCAGCATTTT.